This TCR beta chain derives from a study of T-cell memory formation after mild COVID-19. Study-level points and caveats: Contracting clones localized mainly to CM and EM when CD4+ and mainly to EMRA when CD8+. Contracting clones, day 15 to 85, had balanced CD4/CD8, and later expanders favored CD4+.

TCR alpha and TCR beta cDNA libraries with sample barcodes and UMIs came from 5'RACE using constant-segment primers. Via MiXCR, TCRdb re-called the 5' RACE reads, giving one row per CDR3 protein. This table has over 350,000 distinct CDR3 sequences, roughly 24% appearing once. This clonotype turned up a few times. Its antigen is not known. This clonotype was sampled from an adult woman who had mild COVID-19 (a few samples of this study predate the infection). Cell type and time point are not known. Sequenced sample: PBMCs or a T cell subset sorted from them (not recorded which).

The CDR3 is CASSRILTRFEGEQYF. CDR3 coding DNA: TGTGCCAGCAGTCGAATACTAACTAGGTTCGAGGGCGAGCAGTACTTC. The rearrangement uses TRBV12-3 or TRBV12-4 and TRBJ2-7; D is possibly TRBD2 (5 bases). The V end was cut by 5 bases, the J end by 6 bases, with 23 bases between. There are 16 residues in the CDR3.